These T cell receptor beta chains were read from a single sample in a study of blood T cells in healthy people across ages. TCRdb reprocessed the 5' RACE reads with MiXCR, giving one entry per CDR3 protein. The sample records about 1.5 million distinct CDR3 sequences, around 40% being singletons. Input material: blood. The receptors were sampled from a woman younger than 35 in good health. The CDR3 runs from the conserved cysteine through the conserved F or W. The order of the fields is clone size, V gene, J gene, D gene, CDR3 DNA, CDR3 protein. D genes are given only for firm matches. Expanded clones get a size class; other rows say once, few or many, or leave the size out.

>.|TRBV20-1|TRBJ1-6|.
TGCAGTGCTAGAGTGGTGAGCGGGGGGCAAGATTCACCCCTCCACTTT
CSARVVSGGQDSPLHF
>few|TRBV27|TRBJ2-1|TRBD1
TGTGCCAGCAGTTGGACAGGGGACAATGAGCAGTTCTTC
CASSWTGDNEQFF
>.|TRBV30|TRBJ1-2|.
TGTGCCTGGATATGGGGGGGAAGTAACTATGGCTACACCTTC
CAWIWGGSNYGYTF
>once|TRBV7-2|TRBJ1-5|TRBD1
TGTGCCAGCAGCTTAATTGGTCAGGGGGCGGCGTCGCATTTT
CASSLIGQGAASHF
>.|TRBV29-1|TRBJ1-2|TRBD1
TGCAGCGCCCAAGAACAGGGGTACTATGGCTACACCTTC
CSAQEQGYYGYTF
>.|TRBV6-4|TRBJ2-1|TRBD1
TGTGCCAGCAGTGACGCAGGGGGCTCCAACAATGAGCAGTTCTTC
CASSDAGGSNNEQFF
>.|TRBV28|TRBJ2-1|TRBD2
TGTGCCAGCAGTTCTCAGGGACTAGCGTTAGTCTACAATGAGCAGTTCTTC
CASSSQGLALVYNEQFF
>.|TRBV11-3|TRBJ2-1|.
TGTGCCAGCAGCTTAGGGCCCTACGGCGAGCAGTTCTTC
CASSLGPYGEQFF
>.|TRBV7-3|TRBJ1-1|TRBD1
TGTGCCAGCAGCTTAATCGCCGGGACAGACGAAGCTTTCTTT
CASSLIAGTDEAFF
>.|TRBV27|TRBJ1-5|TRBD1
TGTGCCAGCAGCGGGGGGACAGCCTTCAATCAGCCCCAGCATTTT
CASSGGTAFNQPQHF
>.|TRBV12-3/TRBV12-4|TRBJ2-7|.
TGTGCCAGCAGTTTCACCGGGCCCTCGGAGCAGTACTTC
CASSFTGPSEQYF
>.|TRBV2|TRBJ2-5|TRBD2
TGTGCCAGCAGCGCACTAGCGGGGGTTTGGGAGACCCAGTACTTC
CASSALAGVWETQYF
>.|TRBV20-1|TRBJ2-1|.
TGCAGTGCTAGTGTGGGCTGGGCCTACAATGAGCAGTTCTTC
CSASVGWAYNEQFF
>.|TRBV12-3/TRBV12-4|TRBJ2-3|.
TGTGCCAGCAAGAGGATCGGGGGAACAGATACGCAGTATTTT
CASKRIGGTDTQYF
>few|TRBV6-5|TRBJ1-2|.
TGTGCCAGCAGTTCTCCCTGGCAGGGCGGGAACTATGGCTACACCTTC
CASSSPWQGGNYGYTF
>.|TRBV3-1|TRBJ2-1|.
TGTGCCAGCAGCCAAGATCCAGGGCGGGAGCAGTTCTTC
CASSQDPGREQFF
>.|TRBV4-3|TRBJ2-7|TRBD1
TGCGCCAGCAGCCCGCAGGGGGCGTACAGCACCTACAATGAGCAGTACTTC
CASSPQGAYSTYNEQYF
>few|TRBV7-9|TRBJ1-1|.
TGTGCCAGCAGCTTAAGACAGCCTATTACTGAAGCTTTCTTT
CASSLRQPITEAFF
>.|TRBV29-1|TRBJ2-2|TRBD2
TGCAGCCATAGCGGGGAGAACACCGGGGAGCTGTTTTTT
CSHSGENTGELFF
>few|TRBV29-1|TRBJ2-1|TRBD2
TGCAGCGTTGAAGATTGGGGGGTGGACACTCCGCCGGGACTAGCGGGAGGAAATGAGCAGTTCTTC
CSVEDWGVDTPPGLAGGNEQFF
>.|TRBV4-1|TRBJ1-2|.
TGCGCCAGCAGCCAAGCAGGGATGAGGGAAGGCTACACCTTC
CASSQAGMREGYTF
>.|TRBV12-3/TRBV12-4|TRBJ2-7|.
TGTGCCAGCAGTGCAGACCGGGACGGGTACGAGCAGTACTTC
CASSADRDGYEQYF
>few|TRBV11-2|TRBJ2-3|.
TGTGCCAGCAGCTTAGTCCTATTTAGGACACTCGAGGGGGATACGCAGTATTTT
CASSLVLFRTLEGDTQYF
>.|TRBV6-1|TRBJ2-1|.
TGTGCCAGCAGGACACAGGGTTACAATGAGCAGTTCTTC
CASRTQGYNEQFF
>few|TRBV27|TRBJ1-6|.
TGTGCCAGCAGTTTATTAGGGCAGAGCTCCTATAATTCACCCCTCCACTTT
CASSLLGQSSYNSPLHF
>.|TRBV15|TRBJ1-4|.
TGTGCCACCAGCAGAGATCCGAGGACGTATGGTGAAAAACTGTTTTTT
CATSRDPRTYGEKLFF
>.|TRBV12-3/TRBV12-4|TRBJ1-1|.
TGTGCCAGCAGACTTAAGGGCCCGTGGGACACTGAAGCTTTCTTT
CASRLKGPWDTEAFF
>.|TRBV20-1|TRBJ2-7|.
TGCAGTGCTAGGAGTAGCCCGGGAAGCTACGAGCAGTACTTC
CSARSSPGSYEQYF
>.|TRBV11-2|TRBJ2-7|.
TGTGCCAGCAGCTCGAATAGGGGGATGATGTGGGAGCAGTACTTC
CASSSNRGMMWEQYF
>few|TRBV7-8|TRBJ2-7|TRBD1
TGTGCCAGTAGAGAGACAGGGCTACACGAGCAGTACTTC
CASRETGLHEQYF
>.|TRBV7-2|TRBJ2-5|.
TGTGCCAGCAGCTTAGCGAAGGGTAGGCCAGAGACCCAGTACTTC
CASSLAKGRPETQYF
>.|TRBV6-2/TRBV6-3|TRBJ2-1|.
TGTGCCAGCAGATTCGCCAGGGGAGGCAATGAGCAGTTCTTC
CASRFARGGNEQFF
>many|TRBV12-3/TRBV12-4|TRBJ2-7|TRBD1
TGTGCCAGCAGTACCGGGACAGGGCACTACGAGCAGTACTTC
CASSTGTGHYEQYF
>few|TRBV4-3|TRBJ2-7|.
TGCGCCAGCAGCCATCTCGAGGGAAACGAGCAGTACTTC
CASSHLEGNEQYF
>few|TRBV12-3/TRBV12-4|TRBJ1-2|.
TGTGCCAGCAGTTGGCCAGGAAACTATGGCTACACCTTC
CASSWPGNYGYTF
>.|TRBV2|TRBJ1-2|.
TGTGCCAGCAGTGTAGGTATTAATGGCTACACCTTC
CASSVGINGYTF
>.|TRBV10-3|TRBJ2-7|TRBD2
TGTGCCATCAGCGGCGGGGGGCGGTCCTACAATGAGCAGTACTTC
CAISGGGRSYNEQYF
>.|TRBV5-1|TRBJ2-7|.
TGCGCCAGCAGCTTGGGACCAGGGACCAACTCCTACGAGCAGTACTTC
CASSLGPGTNSYEQYF
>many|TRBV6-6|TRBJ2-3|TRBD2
TGTGCCAGCAGCTCGGGACTAGCGGGCCCCACAGATACGCAGTATTTT
CASSSGLAGPTDTQYF
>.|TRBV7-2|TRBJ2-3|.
TGTGCCGGCACCCGCGAGGGCCTTACAGATACGCAGTATTTT
CAGTREGLTDTQYF
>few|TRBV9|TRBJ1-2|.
TGTGCCAGCAGCGTACTTCCCAGGGAAACTGATGGCTACACCTTC
CASSVLPRETDGYTF
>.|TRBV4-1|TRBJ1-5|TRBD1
TGCGCCAGCAGCCAAAGGGGAGGGGACAGGGGACGTTATAGCAATCAGCCCCAGCATTTT
CASSQRGGDRGRYSNQPQHF
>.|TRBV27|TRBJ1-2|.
TGTGCCAGCAGGCCTATGTCGGGGCCTCACTCTGCTAACTATGGCTACACCTTC
CASRPMSGPHSANYGYTF
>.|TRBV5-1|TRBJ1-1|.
TGCGCCAGCAGCTTGTACCAGGTGGTGAACACTGAAGCTTTCTTT
CASSLYQVVNTEAFF
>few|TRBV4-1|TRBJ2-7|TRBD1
TGCGCCAGCAGCCAGCGACAGGGGAAGTCCTACGAGCAGTACTTC
CASSQRQGKSYEQYF
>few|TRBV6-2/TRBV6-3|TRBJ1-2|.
TGTGCCAGCAGTTACCGAGGACCGAGCTATGGCTACACCTTC
CASSYRGPSYGYTF
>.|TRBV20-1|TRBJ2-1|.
TGCAGTGCTAGGCGGGGCCTGAGCTCCTACAATGAGCAGTTCTTC
CSARRGLSSYNEQFF
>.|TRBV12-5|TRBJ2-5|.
TGTGCTAGTGGTCCAACACGGGGCCTAAGGGGTGGCGAGACCCAGTACTTC
CASGPTRGLRGGETQYF
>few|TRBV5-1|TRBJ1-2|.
TGCGCCAGCAGTCGCCCGGACGGAGACTATGGCTACACCTTC
CASSRPDGDYGYTF
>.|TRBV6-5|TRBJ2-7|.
TGTGCCAGCAGTTACAACGGGGCAGGAGCCTACGAGCAGTACTTC
CASSYNGAGAYEQYF
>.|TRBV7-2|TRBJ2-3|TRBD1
TGTGCCAGCAGCTTTGACAGGGTAGGCCCAGATACGCAGTATTTT
CASSFDRVGPDTQYF
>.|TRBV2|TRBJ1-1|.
TGTGCCAGCAGTTACACTGGATTGACGCGAATCACTGAAGCTTTCTTT
CASSYTGLTRITEAFF